The present T cell receptor beta chain was sequenced within a study of shared clonotypes between healthy human individuals. Only CD45RO-negative cells positively selected for CCR7 counted as naive CD8 cells, so terminally differentiated effector memory CD45RA+ cells were excluded. Data came from immunoSEQ multiplex PCR; TCRdb stores just in-frame clones and leaves some out. The sample yields around 2,100,000 clones, over 85% seen once. Germline V CDR1 and CDR2: SQVTM, ANQGSEA. Trimming cost V 7 bases and J 4 bases; bases outside gene matches: 9. This CDR3 is built from 14 residues. General observations from the study: The rarefaction results pointed to incomplete sorted-subset sequencing despite large depth. Memory subsets generally showed lower estimated richness than naive subsets. Genetic and exposure-history diversity was limited by the small donor number. It was observed that roughly 5.1% of naive CD4 clonotypes were shared across a handful of donors.

About this clone: Antigen: not known.

The sequence derives from a man aged 18 to 35 in good health. This chain connects TRBV29-1 to TRBJ1-5, with TRBD1 matching 8 bases. The sequenced sample was naive CD8+ T cells sorted from blood. The CDR3 protein is CSGQGAAKNQPQHF. The DNA for the CDR3 is TGCAGCGGCCAGGGGGCAGCTAAAAATCAGCCCCAGCATTTT.